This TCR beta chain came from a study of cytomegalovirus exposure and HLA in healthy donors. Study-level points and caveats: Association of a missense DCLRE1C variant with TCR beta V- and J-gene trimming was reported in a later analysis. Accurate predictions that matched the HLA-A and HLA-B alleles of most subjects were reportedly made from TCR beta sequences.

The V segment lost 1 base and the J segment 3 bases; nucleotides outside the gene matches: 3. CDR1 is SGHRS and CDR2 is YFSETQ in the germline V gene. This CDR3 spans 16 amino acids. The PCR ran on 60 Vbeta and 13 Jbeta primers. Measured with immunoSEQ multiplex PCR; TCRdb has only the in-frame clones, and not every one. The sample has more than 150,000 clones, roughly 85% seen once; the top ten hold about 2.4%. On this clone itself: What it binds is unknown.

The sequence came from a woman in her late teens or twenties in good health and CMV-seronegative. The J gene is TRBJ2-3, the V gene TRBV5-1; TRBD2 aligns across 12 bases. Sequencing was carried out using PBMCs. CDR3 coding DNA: TGCGCCAGCAGCTTGCAAGGGACTAGCGGGACAGATACGCAGTATTTT. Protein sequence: CASSLQGTSGTDTQYF.